This T cell receptor (beta chain) was identified during a study of molecular identifiers for immune sequencing clone quantification. Study-wide points: Effector cells had over 99% of their molecules in clones above 20 RNA copies, while naive cells had under 1%.

Germline lookup yields CDR1 SGHTA and CDR2 FQGNSA. V was pared by 5 bases and J by 4 bases, with 14 bases of the junction left unmatched. CDR3 length: 17 residues. Each CDR3 protein gets one entry after TCRdb re-called the PCR reads with MiXCR. This sample carries some 320,000 distinct CDR3 sequences, roughly 24% of them seen once, and the ten largest clones take 0.65% to 0.75%. Preparation of naive CD8 libraries involved 20,000 to 1,000,000 sorted cells and 10%, 30% or 50% RNA. This clonotype was seen more than once but under ten times. What it recognizes is unknown. The sequence came from a human donor in good health. Some libraries in this study had Jurkat cell RNA spiked in. The J gene is TRBJ2-1, the V gene TRBV7-2, with 7 bases matching TRBD1. Sequenced sample: naive CD8+ T cells from blood, with Jurkat cell RNA spiked in. Subset described: FACS-sorted CD8+CD4-CCR7+CD45RA+ naive T cells. The chain's CDR3 is CASSPLHDRVLYNEQFF. The CDR3 bases are TGTGCCAGCAGCCCCCTCCACGACAGGGTATTGTACAATGAGCAGTTCTTC.